The clone carrying this TCR beta chain was seen only a few times. The sequenced template was cDNA made from the entire isolated RNA. The assay was immunoSEQ multiplex PCR, and TCRdb's table has in-frame clones only and misses some. The top ten clones hold approximately 0.053% of a sample with nearly 250,000 clones, around 68% of them seen once. The data stem from a study of beta chain features in type 1 diabetes. Background on the study: Examined across all samples were some 110 million sorted cells.

The CDR3 is 14 residues long. The V gene lost 2 bases and the J gene lost 8 bases, with 13 bases spanning the gap. Per germline, CDR1 MGHRA and CDR2 YSYEKL. This sequence originates from a young man in good health. Sequencing was performed on naive CD4+ T cells from blood. V is TRBV4-1 and J is TRBJ2-1; tentatively, D is TRBD2 (5 bases). CDR3 in amino acids: CASSQLTRGYEQFF. The CDR3 DNA sequence: TGCGCCAGCAGCCAATTAACGCGAGGGTATGAGCAGTTCTTC.